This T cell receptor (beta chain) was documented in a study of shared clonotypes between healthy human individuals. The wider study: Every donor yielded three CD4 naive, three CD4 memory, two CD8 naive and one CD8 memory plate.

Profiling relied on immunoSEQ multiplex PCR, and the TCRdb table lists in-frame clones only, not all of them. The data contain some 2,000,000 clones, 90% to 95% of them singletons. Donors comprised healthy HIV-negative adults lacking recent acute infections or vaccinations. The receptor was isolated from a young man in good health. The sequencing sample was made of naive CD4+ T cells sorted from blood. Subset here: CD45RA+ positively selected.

Here the CDR3 DNA reads TGCGCCAGCAGCCAAGAAAGCGGCCTCAGGGGGGATGAGCAGTTCTTC. Amino acids: CASSQESGLRGDEQFF. The chain employs TRBV4-3 and TRBJ2-1, with D possibly being TRBD1 (7 bases). V was trimmed by 0 bases and J by 8 bases, leaving 17 bases between them. CDR1 is LGHNA, CDR2 YSLEER, per germline. This CDR3 spans 16 amino acids.